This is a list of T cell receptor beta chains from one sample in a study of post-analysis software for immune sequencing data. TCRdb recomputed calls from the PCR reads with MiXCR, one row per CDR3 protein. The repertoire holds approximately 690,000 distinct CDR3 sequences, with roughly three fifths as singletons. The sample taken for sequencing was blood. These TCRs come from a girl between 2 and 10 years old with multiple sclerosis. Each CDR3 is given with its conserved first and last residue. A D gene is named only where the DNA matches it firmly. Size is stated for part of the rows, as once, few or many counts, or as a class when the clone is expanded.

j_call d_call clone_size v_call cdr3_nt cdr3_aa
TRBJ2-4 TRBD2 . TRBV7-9 TGTGCCAGCAGCTTAAGGCCGGGGAGGGACATTCAGTACTTC CASSLRPGRDIQYF
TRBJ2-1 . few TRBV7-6 TGTGCCAGCAGCTTATGGAGTAACCTAGCGACCTCCTACAATGAGCAGTTCTTC CASSLWSNLATSYNEQFF
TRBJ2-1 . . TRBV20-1 TGCAGTGCTAGAGATGGGAGGGGGGCTAGCTCCTACAATGAGCAGTTCTTC CSARDGRGASSYNEQFF
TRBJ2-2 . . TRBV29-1 TGCAGCGGACGGACAGCGGGGTGGGGCGGGGAGCTGTTTTTT CSGRTAGWGGELFF
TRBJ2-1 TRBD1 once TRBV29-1 TGCAGCGAGAGGACAGGGAGTGAGCAGTTCTTC CSERTGSEQFF
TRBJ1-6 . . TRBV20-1 TGCAGTGCTAGAGATACGACGGCCGGCAGGGCCTATAATTCACCCCTCCACTTT CSARDTTAGRAYNSPLHF
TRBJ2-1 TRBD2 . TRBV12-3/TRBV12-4 TGTGCCAGCAGTTTAGCCGGGGGGGGAGGCCCATCCTACAATGAGCAGTTCTTC CASSLAGGGGPSYNEQFF
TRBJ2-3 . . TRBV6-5 TGTGCCAGCATGAGGCAGGCTGCACACGGAGATACGCAGTATTTT CASMRQAAHGDTQYF
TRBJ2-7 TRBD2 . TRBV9 TGTGCCAGCAGCCCCTGGACTAGCGGGAGGTCCTCCTACGAGCAGTACTTC CASSPWTSGRSSYEQYF
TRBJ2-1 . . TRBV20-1 TGCAGTGCTAGAGAGGGGGCGGGGGCGTACAATGAGCAGTTCTTC CSAREGAGAYNEQFF
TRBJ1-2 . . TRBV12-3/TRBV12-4 TGTGCCAGCAGGTCCCGTGGGGGTAACTATGGCTACACCTTC CASRSRGGNYGYTF
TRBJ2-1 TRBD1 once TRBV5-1 TGCGCCAGCAGCTCTATTACATTTAGCCGACAGGGGGTAGACAATGAGCAGTTCTTC CASSSITFSRQGVDNEQFF
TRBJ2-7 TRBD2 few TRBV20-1 TGCAGTGCTAAGGCTAGCGGGTTGTCCTACGAGCAGTACTTC CSAKASGLSYEQYF
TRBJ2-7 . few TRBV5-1 TGCGCCAGCAGCCTGGGTGGGCTAGCGCGGACCTACGAGCAGTACTTC CASSLGGLARTYEQYF
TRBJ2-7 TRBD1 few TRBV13 TGTGCCAGCAGCTTCCCCGGGACAGGGGACTACGAGCAGTACTTC CASSFPGTGDYEQYF
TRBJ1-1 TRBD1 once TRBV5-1 TGCGCCAGCAGCCCACCGACAGGGGATAGAATGAACACTGAAGCTTTCTTT CASSPPTGDRMNTEAFF
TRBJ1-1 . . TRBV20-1 TGCAGTGCTAGAGCGTCATATGCTGAAGCTTTCTTT CSARASYAEAFF
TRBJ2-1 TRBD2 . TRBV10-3 TGTGCCACCCTAGCGGGGGGCCGATTTGAGCAGTTCTTC CATLAGGRFEQFF
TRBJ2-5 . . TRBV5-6 TGTGCCAGCAGCCGCACGGAGACCCAGTACTTC CASSRTETQYF
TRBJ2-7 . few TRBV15 TGTGCCACCAGCAGAGATCGCGGGGTTACCTACGAGCAGTACTTC CATSRDRGVTYEQYF
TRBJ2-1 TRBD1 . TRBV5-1 TGCGCCAGCAGCTTTAGGGCCGGGACAGGGGGCAATGAGCAGTTCTTC CASSFRAGTGGNEQFF
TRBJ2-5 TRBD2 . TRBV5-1 TGCGCCAGCAGCCCCGGACTAGCGGGAGGGAGACGAGAGACCCAGTACTTC CASSPGLAGGRRETQYF
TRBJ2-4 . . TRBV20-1 TGCAGTGCTAGAGATGTACGGGAGCTAGCCAAAAACATTCAGTACTTC CSARDVRELAKNIQYF
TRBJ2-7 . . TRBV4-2 TGTGCCAGCGGCCAAGAAGGAGTTTCCTACGAGCAGTACTTC CASGQEGVSYEQYF
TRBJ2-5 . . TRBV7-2 TGTGCCAGCAGCCCCCAGGGGTGGGCGCAAGAGACCCAGTACTTC CASSPQGWAQETQYF
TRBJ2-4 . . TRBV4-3 TGCGCCAGCAGCCAAGATGGGGCAGGGAACATTCAGTACTTC CASSQDGAGNIQYF
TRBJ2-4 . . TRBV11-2 TGTGCCAGCAGCTCTTCAGGGGGGATTATAGCCAAAAACATTCAGTACTTC CASSSSGGIIAKNIQYF
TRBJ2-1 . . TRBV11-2 TGTGCCAGCAGCTTAGAGGGGCAGGGTGGAGAGCAGTTCTTC CASSLEGQGGEQFF
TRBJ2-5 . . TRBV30 TGTGCCTGGAGTGTCCTCCAAGAGACCCAGTACTTC CAWSVLQETQYF
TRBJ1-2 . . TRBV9 TGTGCCAGCAGCTCAGGGAGAAATGGCTACACCTTC CASSSGRNGYTF
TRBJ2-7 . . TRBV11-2 TGTGCCAGCCATGGGGGTGACTACGAGCAGTACTTC CASHGGDYEQYF
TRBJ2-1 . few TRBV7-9 TGTGCCAGCAGCTTGCGGGCGGGAAGGGATGAGCAGTTCTTC CASSLRAGRDEQFF
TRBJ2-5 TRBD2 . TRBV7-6 TGTGCCAGCAGCTTAATGACTAGCGGGACGCAGACCCAGTACTTC CASSLMTSGTQTQYF
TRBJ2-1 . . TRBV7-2 TGTGCCAGCGGGAACCGGGCTTATACCGACAATGAGCAGTTCTTC CASGNRAYTDNEQFF
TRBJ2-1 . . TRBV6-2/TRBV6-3 TGTGCCAGCAGGCCGGGCCTCAACAATGAGCAGTTCTTC CASRPGLNNEQFF
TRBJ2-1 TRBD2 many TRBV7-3 TGTGCCAGCAGCATTTCGACTAGCGGTTCTCATGAGCAGTTCTTC CASSISTSGSHEQFF
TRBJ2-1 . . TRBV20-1 TGCAGTGCACCTACGGACGGAAGCTCCTACAATGAGCAGTTCTTC CSAPTDGSSYNEQFF
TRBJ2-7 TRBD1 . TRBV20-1 TGCAGTGCTAGTGGACAGGGCTCCTACGAGCAGTACTTC CSASGQGSYEQYF
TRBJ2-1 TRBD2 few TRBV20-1 TGCAGTGCTAGAGTTGCGGGAGTAGAGCATGAGCAGTTCTTC CSARVAGVEHEQFF
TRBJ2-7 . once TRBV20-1 TGCAGTGCTAAAGGAGGGGACGAGCAGTACTTC CSAKGGDEQYF
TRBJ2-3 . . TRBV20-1 TGCAGTGCTAGAGATCTCCGACAGGCGATTGGCACAGATACGCAGTATTTT CSARDLRQAIGTDTQYF
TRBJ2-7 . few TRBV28 TGTGCCAGCAGTAAGGGATGGACCGAGCAGTACTTC CASSKGWTEQYF
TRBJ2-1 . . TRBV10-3 TGTGCCATCAGTGAGCGGGGGAATGAGCAGTTCTTC CAISERGNEQFF
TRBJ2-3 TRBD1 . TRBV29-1 TGCAGCGTCTGGACAGGGCAAGATACGCAGTATTTT CSVWTGQDTQYF
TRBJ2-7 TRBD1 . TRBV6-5 TGTGCCAGCAGTTACTCGATTGAAGGGGACAGCTCCTCCTACGAGCAGTACTTC CASSYSIEGDSSSYEQYF
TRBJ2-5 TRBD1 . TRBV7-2 TGTGCCAGCAGCTTAGCAGGGGGCATCGGGACCCAGTACTTC CASSLAGGIGTQYF
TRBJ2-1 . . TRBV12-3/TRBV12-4 TGTGCCATACGGGGAGGGGGCGTTCGGTCCTACAATGAGCAGTTCTTC CAIRGGGVRSYNEQFF
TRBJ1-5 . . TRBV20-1 TGCAGTGCTAGAGCCAGGGAGGGGAATCAGCCCCAGCATTTT CSARAREGNQPQHF
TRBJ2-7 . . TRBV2 TGTGCCAGCAGTGGTTCGGGGGACGAGCAGTACTTC CASSGSGDEQYF
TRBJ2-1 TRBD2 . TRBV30 TGTGCCTGGAGTGTAGTCGGACTAGCGGCACGAAGCTCCTACAACGAGCAGTTCTTC CAWSVVGLAARSSYNEQFF
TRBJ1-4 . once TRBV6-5 TGTGCCAGCAGCTACGGCCTTCTCCCCAGTGAAAAACTGTTTTTT CASSYGLLPSEKLFF
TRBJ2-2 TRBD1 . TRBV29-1 TGCAGCGTGGCCCGGGACAGGGACGGCACCGGGGAGCTGTTTTTT CSVARDRDGTGELFF
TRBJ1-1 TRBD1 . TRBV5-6 TGTGCCAGCATCTTCGGGGGACAGACGATGCACACTGAAGCTTTCTTT CASIFGGQTMHTEAFF
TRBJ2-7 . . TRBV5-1 TGCGCCAGCAGCTTGAGTATGGGAGGACCCAACTCCTACGAGCAGTACTTC CASSLSMGGPNSYEQYF
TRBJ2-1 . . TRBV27 TGTGCCAGCAGTTTAAAGGCTTACAATGAGCAGTTCTTC CASSLKAYNEQFF
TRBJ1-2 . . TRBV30 TGTGCCTGGAACCTACAGGGCCCAGGGGGCTACACCTTC CAWNLQGPGGYTF
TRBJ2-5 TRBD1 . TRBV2 TGTGCCAGTATAGGACAGGGCCGCGGGTCCCAGTACTTC CASIGQGRGSQYF